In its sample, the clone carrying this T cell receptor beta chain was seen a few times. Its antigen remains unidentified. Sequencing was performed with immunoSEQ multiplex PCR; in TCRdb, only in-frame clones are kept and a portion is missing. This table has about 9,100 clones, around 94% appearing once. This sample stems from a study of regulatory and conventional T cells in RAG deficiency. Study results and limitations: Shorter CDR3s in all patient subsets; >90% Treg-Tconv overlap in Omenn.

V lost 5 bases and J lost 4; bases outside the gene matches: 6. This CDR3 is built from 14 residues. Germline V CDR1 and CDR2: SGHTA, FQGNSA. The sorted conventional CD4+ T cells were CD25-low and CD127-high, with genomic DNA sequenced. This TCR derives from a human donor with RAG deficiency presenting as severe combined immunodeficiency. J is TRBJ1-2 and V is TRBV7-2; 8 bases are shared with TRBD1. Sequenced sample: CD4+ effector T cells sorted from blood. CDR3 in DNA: TGTGCCAGCAGCACCGACAGGGGTCCCTATGGCTACACCTTC. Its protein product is CASSTDRGPYGYTF. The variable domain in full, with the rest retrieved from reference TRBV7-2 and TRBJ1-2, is GAGVSQSPSNKVTEKGKDVELRCDPISGHTALYWYRQSLGQGLEFLIYFQGNSAPDKSGLPSDRFSAERTGGSVSTLTIQRTQQEDSAVYLCASSTDRGPYGYTFGSGTRLTVV.